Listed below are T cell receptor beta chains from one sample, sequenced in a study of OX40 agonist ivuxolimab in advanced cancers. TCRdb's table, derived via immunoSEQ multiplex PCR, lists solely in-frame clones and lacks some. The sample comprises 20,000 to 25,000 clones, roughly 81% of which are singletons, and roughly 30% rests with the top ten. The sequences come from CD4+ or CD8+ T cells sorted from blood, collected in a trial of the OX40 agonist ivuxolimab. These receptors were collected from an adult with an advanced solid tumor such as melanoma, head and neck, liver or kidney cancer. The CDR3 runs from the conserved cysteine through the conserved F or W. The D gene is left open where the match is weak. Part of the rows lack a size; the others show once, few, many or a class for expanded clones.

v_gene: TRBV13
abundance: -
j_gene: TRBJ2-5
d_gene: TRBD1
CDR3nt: TGTGCCAGCAGCTTATGGAGTAGGGGGCGATTCCAAGAGACCCAGTACTTC
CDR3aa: CASSLWSRGRFQETQYF

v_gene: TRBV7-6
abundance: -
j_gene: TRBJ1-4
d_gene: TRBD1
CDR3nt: TGTGCCAGCAGCTTAGAAGAGGGGGCGGATTCTCCTAATGAAAAACTGTTTTTT
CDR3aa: CASSLEEGADSPNEKLFF

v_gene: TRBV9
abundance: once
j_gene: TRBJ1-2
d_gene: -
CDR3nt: TGTGCCAGCAGCGTAGTCCTCAACCAGGAAGCCTATGGCTACACCTTC
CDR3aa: CASSVVLNQEAYGYTF

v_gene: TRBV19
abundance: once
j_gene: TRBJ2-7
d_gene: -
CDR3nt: TGTGCCAGTAGTATAAGACCAACGGACGAGCAGTACTTC
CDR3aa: CASSIRPTDEQYF

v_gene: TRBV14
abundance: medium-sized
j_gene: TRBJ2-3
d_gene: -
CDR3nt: TGTGCCAGCAGCCAAGAGGGCTTCTACTACACAGATACGCAGTATTTT
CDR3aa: CASSQEGFYYTDTQYF

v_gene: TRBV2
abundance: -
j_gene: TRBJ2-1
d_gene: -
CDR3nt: TGTGCCAGCAGTGTCGGGAAATCCTACAATGAGCAGTTCTTC
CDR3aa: CASSVGKSYNEQFF

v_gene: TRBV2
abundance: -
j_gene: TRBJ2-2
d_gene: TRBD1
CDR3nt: TGTGCCAGCAGCGAGGACAGGGGATATTGGACCGGGGAGCTGTTTTTT
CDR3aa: CASSEDRGYWTGELFF

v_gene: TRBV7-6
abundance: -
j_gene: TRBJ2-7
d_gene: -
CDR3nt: TGTGCCAGCAGCTTTGGCCCAACCGATGAGTACGAGCAGTACTTC
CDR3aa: CASSFGPTDEYEQYF

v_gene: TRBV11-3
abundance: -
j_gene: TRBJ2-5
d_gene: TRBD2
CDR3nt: TGTGCCAGCAGCCCCGGGGGGTCAGAGACCCAGTACTTC
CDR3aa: CASSPGGSETQYF

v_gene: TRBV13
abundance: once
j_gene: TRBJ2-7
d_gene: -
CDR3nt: TGTGCCAGCAGCTTCTACGGGGACTACGAGCAGTACTTC
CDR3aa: CASSFYGDYEQYF

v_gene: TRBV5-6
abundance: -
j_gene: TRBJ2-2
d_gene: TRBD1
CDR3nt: TGTGCCAGCAGCTTGTGGACAGGGGGCTTTGGCGGGGAGCTGTTTTTT
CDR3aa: CASSLWTGGFGGELFF

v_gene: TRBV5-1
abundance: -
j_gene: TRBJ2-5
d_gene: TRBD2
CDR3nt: TGCGCCAGCAGCTCGACTAGCGGGGGGTCCCAGACCCAGTACTTC
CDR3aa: CASSSTSGGSQTQYF

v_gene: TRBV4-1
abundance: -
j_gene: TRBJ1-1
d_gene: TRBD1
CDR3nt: TGCGCCAGCAGACCGACAGGGGGTGTCACTGAAGCTTTCTTT
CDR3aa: CASRPTGGVTEAFF

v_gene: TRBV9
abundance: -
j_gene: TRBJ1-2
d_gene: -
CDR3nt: TGTGCCAGCAGCGTAGGTCCGACCGGGACGGATTATGGCTACACCTTC
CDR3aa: CASSVGPTGTDYGYTF

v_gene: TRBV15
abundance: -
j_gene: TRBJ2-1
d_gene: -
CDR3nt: TGTGCCACCAGCAGAGAGAGCTCCTACAATGAGCAGTTCTTC
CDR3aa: CATSRESSYNEQFF

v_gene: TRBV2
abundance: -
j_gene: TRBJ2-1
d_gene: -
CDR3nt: TGTGCCAGCAGTGAGTCCCGGAGCTCCTACAATGAGCAGTTCTTC
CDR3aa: CASSESRSSYNEQFF